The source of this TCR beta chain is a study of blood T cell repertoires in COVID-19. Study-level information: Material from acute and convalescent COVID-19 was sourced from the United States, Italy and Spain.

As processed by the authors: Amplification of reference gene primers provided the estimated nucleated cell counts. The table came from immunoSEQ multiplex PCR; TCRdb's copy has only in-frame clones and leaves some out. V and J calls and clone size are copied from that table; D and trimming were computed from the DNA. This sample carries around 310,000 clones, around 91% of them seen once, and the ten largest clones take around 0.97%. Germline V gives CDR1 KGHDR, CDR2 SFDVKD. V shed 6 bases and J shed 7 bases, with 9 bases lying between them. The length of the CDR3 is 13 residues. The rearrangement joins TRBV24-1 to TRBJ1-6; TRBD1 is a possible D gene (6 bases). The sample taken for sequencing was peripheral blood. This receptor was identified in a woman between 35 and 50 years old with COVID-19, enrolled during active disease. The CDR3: CATSKQGNSPLHF. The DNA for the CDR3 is TGTGCCACCAGTAAACAGGGAAATTCACCCCTCCACTTT.